This T cell receptor beta chain appears in the sequencing data of a study of T cells in women clearing cervical HPV infection. For the study at large: Controls' single incident HPV16 infection cleared within 12 months without precancer. Case blood drawn at lesion detection; control blood after infection cleared. Overall study findings and caveats: TRBV6-7 abundance was lower in cases than controls (around 0.1% versus 0.15%). Cases and controls were distinguished at AUC 0.83 by richness and V genes.

The CDR3 is 15 amino acids. Trimming shortened V by 3 bases and J by 4 bases, and 15 bases separated the two germline ends. Germline values: CDR1 KGHSH, CDR2 LQKENI. Concerning this clone itself: Its cognate antigen is unknown. The read halts 3 residues ahead of the CDR3 end, with the missing end drawn from the germline J gene.

Some clones are missing from TCRdb's copy, which holds only in-frame ones; the method was immunoSEQ multiplex PCR. This table holds over 45,000 clones. This sequence joins TRBV18 and TRBJ1-2, with D possibly being TRBD1 (6 bases). This TCR was sampled from a woman aged 18-70 years with a cervical HPV16 infection that either progressed to CIN3+ or cleared (not recorded which). The sample taken for sequencing was blood buffy coat. Partial CDR3 DNA: TGTGCCAGCTCACCCGGACGGACAGCTGGCTATGGC. As protein: CASSPGRTAGYG. The complete CDR3 protein is CASSPGRTAGYGYTF.